The table lists the clone carrying this TCR beta chain with a count of one. This record comes from a study of preoperative IRX-2 immunotherapy in early breast cancer. Treatment defined: preoperative locoregional IRX-2 cytokine immunotherapy. Patients received preoperative, locoregional IRX-2 cytokine immunotherapy in a phase Ib study. This table comes from immunoSEQ multiplex PCR, and its TCRdb copy is limited to in-frame clones, with some not included. The sample lists about 28,000 clones, approximately 83% occurring once. The sample here was taken from a patient treated with IRX-2 immunotherapy. The clonotype was recovered from a human donor with breast cancer.

CDR3 sequence reads: CASSSRGGLLEAFF. CDR3 sequence (DNA): TGTGCCAGTAGCTCCCGGGGGGGACTCCTGGAAGCTTTCTTT. This sequence joins TRBV19 and TRBJ1-1; weak D call: TRBD1 (5 bases). CDR1 and CDR2 (germline): LNHDA, SQIVND (reference sequence). Trimming left V 6 bases short and J 8 bases short, with 19 bases between. The CDR3 is 14 residues long.